These 29 T cell receptor beta chains share one sample of origin, sequenced in a study of blood T cell repertoires in COVID-19. Using immunoSEQ multiplex PCR, the repertoire was profiled, and TCRdb retains in-frame clones only, with some absent. The sample lists roughly 130,000 clones; just under 85% were seen once. The sample consisted of PBMCs or T cells enriched from blood (not recorded which). Source of these receptors: a woman between 45 and 65 years old with acute COVID-19.

This clone was detected once. The rearrangement uses TRBV7-7 and TRBJ2-1, with 8 positions matching TRBD1. Germline CDR1 and CDR2: SSHAT and FNYEAQ (reference sequence). The CDR3 extends over 16 amino acids. After removal of 3 bases from V and 7 bases from J, the junction contained 11 bases not matched to a gene. The CDR3 sequence is CASSFRPGTGGNEQFF. As DNA, the CDR3 is TGTGCCAGCAGCTTCCGCCCAGGGACAGGCGGGAATGAGCAGTTCTTC.

The chain joins TRBV2 to TRBJ1-2; no reliable D call. The length of the CDR3 is 14 residues. V lost 3 bases to trimming and J lost 6 bases, with 14 bases between them. Germline V CDR1 and CDR2: SNHLY, FYNNEI. The CDR3 loop reads CASSDPGLGDGYTF. The CDR3 coding sequence is TGTGCCAGCAGTGATCCGGGTCTCGGGGATGGCTACACCTTC.

The CDR3 here is CASRPGSYGYTF. The CDR3 nucleotides read TGTGCCAGCAGACCAGGGTCCTATGGCTACACCTTC. V and J are TRBV2 and TRBJ1-2; D may be TRBD1 (5 bases). CDR1 and CDR2 (germline): SNHLY, FYNNEI. V lost 6 bases and J lost 4, with 9 bases in between. CDR3 size: 12 residues.

The rearrangement joins TRBV5-4 to TRBJ2-3; 10 nucleotides line up with TRBD2. The germline gives CDR1 SGHNT, CDR2 YYREEE (reference sequence). The V gene end was trimmed by 1 base and the J gene end by 7 bases; junction bases not matched to a gene: 9. This CDR3 spans 16 amino acids. CDR3 DNA: TGTGCCAGCAGCTTGAATCTAGCGGGAGTTGAGAATACGCAGTATTTT. Encoded protein: CASSLNLAGVENTQYF.

For this clone: Additional DNA sequences in this sample encode the identical CDR3. This chain connects TRBV14 to TRBJ1-2; tentative D call: TRBD1 (6 bases). CDR3 length: 13 amino acids. V dropped 4 bases and J dropped 4 bases, with 10 bases sitting between them. Germline CDR1 is SGHDN and CDR2 is FVKESK. The CDR3 DNA follows: TGTGCCAGCAGCCCAACAGGGATCTATGGCTACACCTTC. Encoded protein: CASSPTGIYGYTF.

This clone was seen a single time. The chain is built from TRBV5-5 and TRBJ2-7; TRBD1 is a possible D gene (5 bases). Trimming cost V 1 base and J 4 bases, with 15 bases left between them. This CDR3 is built from 15 residues. Germline CDR1 and CDR2: SGHKS and YYEKEE (reference sequence). As DNA, the CDR3 is TGTGCCAGCAGCTTGATTCCCAGGGCGAGGTACGAGCAGTACTTC. Translation gives CASSLIPRARYEQYF.

The CDR3 is CASSAGTGDAPQYF. DNA for the CDR3: TGTGCCAGCAGCGCCGGGACAGGGGACGCCCCCCAGTACTTC. The V call is TRBV7-3, the J call TRBJ2-5; 10 bases line up with TRBD1. CDR3 size: 14 residues. CDR1 is SGHTA and CDR2 is FQGTGA in the germline V gene. The junction had 9 bases not matched to a gene; V was cut back by 5 bases and J by 9 bases.

The rearrangement links TRBV2 to TRBJ2-1, with a tentative D call TRBD2 (6 bases). Germline V lookup: CDR1 SNHLY, CDR2 FYNNEI. Deletions cut 8 bases from V and 8 bases from J, with 19 bases between. The CDR3 sequence is 14 residues long. CDR3 loop: CASSRDFGLDEQFF. In DNA, the CDR3 is TGTGCCAGCTCCCGGGACTTCGGGTTGGATGAGCAGTTCTTC.

The CDR3: CASKKNRGGQPQHF. DNA of the CDR3: TGTGCCAGCAAGAAAAACAGGGGCGGGCAGCCCCAGCATTTT. V is TRBV6-8 and J is TRBJ1-5; TRBD1 matches at 7 bases. Germline V gene lookup returns CDR1 MNHGY and CDR2 SAAAGT. V trimming: 7 bases; J trimming: 7 bases; junction bases outside the gene matches: 10. The CDR3 consists of 14 residues.

The V call is TRBV5-1, the J call TRBJ2-7; 11 positions match TRBD1. The germline gives CDR1 SGHRS, CDR2 YFSETQ. The CDR3 is made up of 13 amino acids. Trimming cost V 6 bases and J 3 bases; bases outside gene matches: 2. CDR3 nucleotide sequence: TGCGCCAGCATTGGGACAGGGGGCTACGAGCAGTACTTC. Amino acid sequence: CASIGTGGYEQYF.

The V and J genes are TRBV2 and TRBJ2-5, with 7 positions matching TRBD1. This CDR3 comprises 14 residues. Unmatched junction bases numbered 16, after V lost 6 bases and J lost 12 bases. Germline lookup yields CDR1 SNHLY and CDR2 FYNNEI. The DNA for the CDR3 is TGTGCCAGCAGAGCTTCAGGCAGGGGGAGTTGGGAGTACTTC. Residues: CASRASGRGSWEYF.

The rearrangement joins TRBV13 to TRBJ2-5; 11 nucleotides align to TRBD1. Germline V gives CDR1 PRHDT, CDR2 FYEKMQ (reference sequence). CDR3 length: 16 residues. The trim removed 4 bases at V and 5 bases at J, leaving 9 bases unmatched. In nucleotides, the CDR3 is TGTGCCAGCAGCTCCCAGAAGGACAGGGGGCTGGAGACCCAGTACTTC. Translation: CASSSQKDRGLETQYF.

The CDR3 reads CASSLGGYQETQYF. As DNA, the CDR3 is TGTGCCAGCTCCCTCGGGGGGTACCAAGAGACCCAGTACTTC. The gene calls are TRBV27 and TRBJ2-5; TRBD2 matches 7 bases. V lost 8 bases to trimming and J lost 0 bases; unmatched junction nucleotides: 6. The CDR3 has 14 residues. CDR1 and CDR2 from the germline V gene are MNHEY and SMNVEV (reference sequence).

The chain links TRBV24-1 to TRBJ2-2; TRBD2 aligns across 7 bases. This CDR3 has 17 residues. Trimming removed 2 bases from V and 1 base from J; junction bases left unmatched: 6. The V gene's germline CDR1 is KGHDR and CDR2 SFDVKD. CDR3 amino acids: CATSDSGAGKNTGELFF. CDR3 bases: TGTGCCACCAGTGATTCGGGAGCGGGAAAGAACACCGGGGAGCTGTTTTTT.

The J gene is TRBJ2-2, the V gene TRBV27, with TRBD2 identical over 9 bases. The junction had 8 bases not matched to a gene; V was cut back by 7 bases and J by 2 bases. This CDR3 has 16 amino acids. Per germline, CDR1 MNHEY and CDR2 SMNVEV (reference sequence). The CDR3 DNA reads TGTGCCAGCACCCTAAGGACTAGCGTAAACACCGGGGAGCTGTTTTTT. This encodes CASTLRTSVNTGELFF.

This chain uses TRBV7-2 with TRBJ2-1; perhaps TRBD2 as D (6 bases). CDR1 is SGHTA, CDR2 FQGNSA, per germline. V was pared by 5 bases and J by 7 bases, with 15 bases between. The CDR3 extends over 14 amino acids. The CDR3 DNA is TGTGCCAGCAGCCCACGGCTAGCGATTAATGAGCAGTTCTTC. Its protein is CASSPRLAINEQFF.

The J gene is TRBJ1-2, the V gene TRBV5-6, with 8 bases lining up with TRBD1. The CDR3 consists of 15 residues. The V gene end was trimmed by 1 base and the J gene end by 0 bases; junction bases not matched to a gene: 2. Germline V gives CDR1 SGHDT, CDR2 YYEEEE. CDR3 nucleotide sequence: TGTGCCAGCAGCTTGAGGGACAGGCCTAACTATGGCTACACCTTC. It translates to CASSLRDRPNYGYTF.

The rearrangement uses TRBV2 and TRBJ1-5; D not certain. V was cut by 5 bases and J by 4 bases, with 3 bases left in between. The CDR3 has 11 residues. CDR1 SNHLY and CDR2 FYNNEI come from the germline V gene. CDR3 protein: CASSLNQPQHF. The CDR3 DNA follows: TGTGCCAGCAGTTTAAATCAGCCCCAGCATTTT.

This chain uses TRBV3-1 (or the pseudogene TRBV3-2) with TRBJ1-1; D is possibly TRBD1 (5 bases). The germline V gene has CDR1 LGHDT and CDR2 YNNKEL (reference sequence). V lost 2 bases and J lost 4, with 8 bases in between. The CDR3 is made up of 13 amino acids. The CDR3 loop reads CASSQNGGTEAFF. The DNA of the CDR3 is TGTGCCAGCAGCCAAAACGGGGGCACTGAAGCTTTCTTT.

This chain uses TRBV7-8 with TRBJ2-2; D is uncertain. With 2 bases removed from V and 2 bases from J, the gap between germline ends came to 12 bases. This CDR3 comprises 16 residues. CDR1 is SGHVS, CDR2 FQNEAQ, per germline. CDR3 in amino acids: CASSLRSTVNTGELFF. CDR3 sequence (DNA): TGTGCCAGCAGCTTACGGTCAACGGTCAACACCGGGGAGCTGTTTTTT.

V and J are TRBV11-2 and TRBJ2-1; TRBD2 matches at 11 bases. The CDR3 extends over 19 amino acids. V shed 6 bases and J 7 bases; nucleotides not matched to a gene: 20. The germline V gene encodes CDR1 SGHAT and CDR2 FQNNGV. DNA for the CDR3: TGTGCCAGCAGGCTACTCCCCCAGACTAGCGGGGTAGCTGGAAATGAGCAGTTCTTC. Translating gives CASRLLPQTSGVAGNEQFF.

The rearrangement links TRBV19 to TRBJ1-5; D is unclear. This CDR3 region has 14 residues. Germline CDR1 and CDR2: LNHDA and SQIVND (reference sequence). The V end was cut by 2 bases, the J end by 8 bases, with 13 bases between. CDR3 nucleotides: TGTGCCAGTAGTATATCTTCGGGTAGTAAGCCCCAGCATTTT. Its protein is CASSISSGSKPQHF.

The V and J genes are TRBV5-8 and TRBJ2-3, with a tentative D call TRBD2 (5 bases). Germline-derived CDR1 and CDR2 are SGHTS and YDEGEE. This CDR3 is 13 amino acids long. Trimming shortened V by 6 bases and J by 6 bases, and 14 bases separated the two germline ends. CDR3 in amino acids: CASTIRGIDTQYF. CDR3 sequence (DNA): TGTGCCAGCACCATCAGAGGGATTGATACGCAGTATTTT.

This clone showed up just once. V and J are TRBV7-9 and TRBJ1-4; D is unresolved. V was shortened by 2 bases and J by 8 bases, with 6 bases between the two germline ends. The CDR3 contains 12 residues. CDR1 SEHNR and CDR2 FQNEAQ come from the germline V gene (reference sequence). This CDR3 is CASSLLAEKLFF. For the CDR3, the DNA is TGTGCCAGCAGCTTACTAGCCGAAAAACTGTTTTTT.

This chain uses TRBV7-9 with TRBJ2-6, with 9 bases fitting TRBD1. Germline-derived CDR1 and CDR2 are SEHNR and FQNEAQ (reference sequence). Losses at the gene ends were 5 bases for V and 4 bases for J; bases not matched to a gene: 12. CDR3 length: 18 amino acids. CDR3: CASSPGSGTGFGANVLTF. The DNA of the CDR3 is TGTGCCAGCAGCCCAGGAAGCGGGACAGGGTTCGGGGCCAACGTCCTGACTTTC. Filled out from reference TRBV7-9 and TRBJ2-6, the complete variable domain reads DTGVSQNPRHKITKRGQNVTFRCDPISEHNRLYWYRQTLGQGPEFLTYFQNEAQLEKSRLLSDRFSAERPKGSFSTLEIQRTEQGDSAMYLCASSPGSGTGFGANVLTFGAGSRLTVL.

The V call is TRBV11-1, the J call TRBJ1-1; possibly TRBD1 for D (5 bases). Trimming cost V 6 bases and J 0 bases, with 8 bases left between them. This CDR3 contains 13 residues. Germline V gene lookup returns CDR1 SGHAT and CDR2 FQDESV (reference sequence). CDR3 protein: CASSSGLNTEAFF. The CDR3 nucleotides read TGTGCCAGCAGTTCAGGGTTGAACACTGAAGCTTTCTTT.

CDR3 sequence: CASSSPGGQIAFF. CDR3 DNA sequence: TGTGCCAGCAGCTCGCCCGGGGGGCAGATCGCTTTCTTT. The V call is TRBV11-2, the J call TRBJ1-1; TRBD1 is a possible D gene (6 bases). This CDR3 has 13 residues. CDR1 is SGHAT and CDR2 is FQNNGV in the germline V gene. The V end was cut by 4 bases, the J end by 11 bases, with 17 bases between.

V usage is TRBV24-1 and J usage is TRBJ2-5, with D perhaps matching TRBD1 (6 bases). This CDR3 has 18 amino acids. In germline, CDR1 is KGHDR, CDR2 SFDVKD. The V gene lost 0 bases and the J gene lost 3 bases, with 19 bases spanning the gap. The CDR3 region is CATSDLRMGIEGEETQYF. CDR3 nucleotide sequence: TGTGCCACCAGTGATTTGAGGATGGGTATCGAGGGGGAAGAGACCCAGTACTTC.

V gene TRBV10-2 combines with J gene TRBJ2-2, with D possibly matching TRBD1 (5 bases). CDR3 length: 13 residues. CDR1 is WSHSY and CDR2 is SAAADI in the germline V gene. Trimming left V 5 bases short and J 7 bases short, with 11 bases between. The CDR3 loop is CASSRRQFGELFF. The DNA of the CDR3 is TGCGCCAGCAGTAGGAGACAGTTCGGGGAGCTGTTTTTT.